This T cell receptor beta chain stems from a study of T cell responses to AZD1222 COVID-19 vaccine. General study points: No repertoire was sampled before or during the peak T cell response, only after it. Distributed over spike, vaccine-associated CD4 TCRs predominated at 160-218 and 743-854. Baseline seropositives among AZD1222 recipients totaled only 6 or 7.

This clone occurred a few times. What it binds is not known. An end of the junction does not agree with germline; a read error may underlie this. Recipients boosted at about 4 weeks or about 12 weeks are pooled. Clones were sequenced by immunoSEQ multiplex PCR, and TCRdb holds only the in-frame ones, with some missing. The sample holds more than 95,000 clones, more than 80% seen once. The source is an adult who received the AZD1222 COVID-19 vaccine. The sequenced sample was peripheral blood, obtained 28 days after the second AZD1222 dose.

The CDR3 nucleotides read TGTGCCAGCAGCCTAGCTCAACGGGGAACCACAGATACGCAGTATTTT. Its protein product is CASSLAQRGTTDTQYF. The chain joins TRBV7-2 to TRBJ2-3; D is possibly TRBD2 (5 bases). Germline V gene sequence: CDR1 SGHTA, CDR2 FQGNSA. There are 16 residues in the CDR3.